Listed below are T cell receptor beta chains from one sample, sequenced in a study of cytomegalovirus exposure and HLA in healthy donors. Some clones are missing from TCRdb's copy, which holds only in-frame ones; the method was immunoSEQ multiplex PCR. The sample holds around 150,000 clones, 55% to 70% seen once. The source material was PBMCs. These TCRs come from a woman in her thirties or forties in good health and CMV-seropositive. The CDR3 runs from the conserved cysteine through the conserved F or W. Each record gives: V gene, D gene, clone size, J gene, CDR3 DNA, CDR3 protein. The D gene is left open where the match is weak. Clone size appears in some rows only: once, few, many, or a class for an expanded clone.

V gene: TRBV28; D gene: TRBD1; clone size: .; J gene: TRBJ1-2; CDR3 DNA: TGTGCCAGCAGGGTTGGGACAGGGGGCGGCTATGGCTACACCTTC; CDR3 protein: CASRVGTGGGYGYTF
V gene: TRBV28; D gene: TRBD1; clone size: .; J gene: TRBJ1-1; CDR3 DNA: TGTGCCAGCAGTTTAAGTGTGGGGACAGGGGGCGCGGACACTGAAGCTTTCTTT; CDR3 protein: CASSLSVGTGGADTEAFF
V gene: TRBV14; D gene: .; clone size: .; J gene: TRBJ1-1; CDR3 DNA: TGTGCCAGCAGCCAAGATAGGGCCAGGGTAGGAACTGAAGCTTTCTTT; CDR3 protein: CASSQDRARVGTEAFF
V gene: TRBV12-5; D gene: .; clone size: .; J gene: TRBJ1-4; CDR3 DNA: TGTGCTAGTGGTCAGGGTTCGACTAATGAAAAACTGTTTTTT; CDR3 protein: CASGQGSTNEKLFF
V gene: TRBV28; D gene: .; clone size: once; J gene: TRBJ2-4; CDR3 DNA: TGTGCCAGCAGGGACTCGATTCTTTGGAACTTC; CDR3 protein: CASRDSILWNF
V gene: TRBV7-6; D gene: .; clone size: .; J gene: TRBJ2-5; CDR3 DNA: TGTGCCAGCAGCTTAGAGCCGCTCTTCCAAGAGACCCAGTACTTC; CDR3 protein: CASSLEPLFQETQYF
V gene: TRBV5-1; D gene: .; clone size: .; J gene: TRBJ1-1; CDR3 DNA: TGCGCCAGCAGCCCAAATGTGGGGGGCACTGAAGCTTTCTTT; CDR3 protein: CASSPNVGGTEAFF
V gene: TRBV2; D gene: .; clone size: few; J gene: TRBJ2-7; CDR3 DNA: TGTGCCAGCAGTTCACTAGGCAGCTCCTACGAGCAGTACTTC; CDR3 protein: CASSSLGSSYEQYF
V gene: TRBV7-2; D gene: .; clone size: .; J gene: TRBJ2-2; CDR3 DNA: TGTGCCAGCAGCCCAGGAGGGAGTCCGAACACCGGGGAGCTGTTTTTT; CDR3 protein: CASSPGGSPNTGELFF
V gene: TRBV2; D gene: TRBD2; clone size: .; J gene: TRBJ2-2; CDR3 DNA: TGTGCCAGCAGTGCGGGACTAGCGGGGGGAATCGGGGAGCTGTTTTTT; CDR3 protein: CASSAGLAGGIGELFF
V gene: TRBV7-2; D gene: TRBD1; clone size: .; J gene: TRBJ2-5; CDR3 DNA: TGTGCCAGCAGCACGCAGCAGGGGGCCAGATCCTGGGAGACCCAGTACTTC; CDR3 protein: CASSTQQGARSWETQYF
V gene: TRBV4-1; D gene: TRBD2; clone size: .; J gene: TRBJ2-2; CDR3 DNA: TGCGCCAGCAGCCTGGGGACTAGCGGGGGCACGAACACCGGGGAGCTGTTTTTT; CDR3 protein: CASSLGTSGGTNTGELFF
V gene: TRBV16; D gene: .; clone size: few; J gene: TRBJ1-2; CDR3 DNA: TGTGCCAGCAGCCCCGAACTATATGGCTACACCTTC; CDR3 protein: CASSPELYGYTF
V gene: TRBV29-1; D gene: .; clone size: .; J gene: TRBJ1-2; CDR3 DNA: TGCAGCGTTGTTGGGAGGCAAAGGGACTATGGCTACACCTTC; CDR3 protein: CSVVGRQRDYGYTF
V gene: TRBV4-2; D gene: TRBD2; clone size: .; J gene: TRBJ2-1; CDR3 DNA: TGTGCCAGCAGCCTTCAAGGGACTAGCGGGAGAGACAATGAGCAGTTCTTC; CDR3 protein: CASSLQGTSGRDNEQFF
V gene: TRBV7-8; D gene: TRBD2; clone size: few; J gene: TRBJ2-2; CDR3 DNA: TGTGCCAGCAGCCCCGGACTAGCGGAGAACACCGGGGAGCTGTTTTTT; CDR3 protein: CASSPGLAENTGELFF
V gene: TRBV7-2; D gene: .; clone size: .; J gene: TRBJ2-3; CDR3 DNA: TGTGCCAGCAGCACACAGCGGGTACTCACAGATACGCAGTATTTT; CDR3 protein: CASSTQRVLTDTQYF
V gene: TRBV28; D gene: TRBD2; clone size: .; J gene: TRBJ2-6; CDR3 DNA: TGTGCCAGCAGGTCATTGACTAGCGGGTTATCTGGGGCCAACGTCCTGACTTTC; CDR3 protein: CASRSLTSGLSGANVLTF
V gene: TRBV7-2; D gene: TRBD1; clone size: once; J gene: TRBJ2-7; CDR3 DNA: TGTGCCAGCAGCTTAGCTCGGACAGGGATCGAGCAGTACTTC; CDR3 protein: CASSLARTGIEQYF
V gene: TRBV28; D gene: TRBD2; clone size: few; J gene: TRBJ2-7; CDR3 DNA: TGTGCCAGCAGTTTGCCTAGCGGGAGTTACGAGCAGTACTTC; CDR3 protein: CASSLPSGSYEQYF
V gene: TRBV19; D gene: .; clone size: few; J gene: TRBJ1-5; CDR3 DNA: TGTGCCAGTAGCTCGGTGGCCCAAGGGGTGGATAGCAATCAGCCCCAGCATTTT; CDR3 protein: CASSSVAQGVDSNQPQHF
V gene: TRBV6-4; D gene: TRBD2; clone size: once; J gene: TRBJ2-3; CDR3 DNA: TGTGCCAGCAGTGACAGTAGCGGGGGTCTTCGCACAGATACGCAGTATTTT; CDR3 protein: CASSDSSGGLRTDTQYF
V gene: TRBV19; D gene: .; clone size: few; J gene: TRBJ2-2; CDR3 DNA: TGTGCCAGTAGTATAACACCGAACACCGGGGAGCTGTTTTTT; CDR3 protein: CASSITPNTGELFF
V gene: TRBV28; D gene: .; clone size: .; J gene: TRBJ1-1; CDR3 DNA: TGTGCCAGCAGTTTGGGGCTGAACACTGAAGCTTTCTTT; CDR3 protein: CASSLGLNTEAFF
V gene: TRBV5-1; D gene: TRBD1; clone size: few; J gene: TRBJ2-6; CDR3 DNA: TGCGCCAGCAGCTTGGGCAGGGGGCAAGGTGGGGCCAACGTCCTGACTTTC; CDR3 protein: CASSLGRGQGGANVLTF
V gene: TRBV5-1; D gene: .; clone size: .; J gene: TRBJ2-3; CDR3 DNA: TGCGCCAGCAGCTTGGAGATCGGGACAGATACGCAGTATTTT; CDR3 protein: CASSLEIGTDTQYF